Presented here are 17 T cell receptor beta chains from one specimen sequenced in a study of shared clonotypes between healthy human individuals. The repertoire was sequenced with immunoSEQ multiplex PCR; TCRdb's copy has only in-frame clones and lacks some. In the table there are roughly 2.5 million clones, about 92% of which are singletons. Sequenced: naive CD4+ T cells sorted from blood. The subset denotes: CD45RA+ positively selected. All receptors derive from a man between 18 and 35 years old in good health.

This clone was recorded once. The chain recombines TRBV6-1 with TRBJ2-7; D is perhaps TRBD1 (5 bases). CDR3 length: 15 residues. Germline V gene data show CDR1 as MNHNS and CDR2 as SASEGT. With 4 bases removed from V and 1 base from J, the gap between germline ends came to 14 bases. For the CDR3, the DNA is TGTGCCAGCAGTGGGGGCAGCATTCTTTCCTACGAGCAGTACTTC. Its translation: CASSGGSILSYEQYF.

The gene calls are TRBV5-4 and TRBJ2-7, with 12 bases fitting TRBD2. CDR3 length: 18 residues. Trimming removed 0 bases from V and 5 bases from J; junction bases left unmatched: 12. The V gene's germline CDR1 is SGHNT and CDR2 YYREEE (reference sequence). In nucleotides, the CDR3 is TGTGCCAGCAGCTTGGGGGCTAGCGGGAGGGGAGGGGGTAACGAGCAGTACTTC. Translated: CASSLGASGRGGGNEQYF.

As for this clone: This same CDR3 is encoded by further DNA sequences in the sample. The V and J genes are TRBV7-2 and TRBJ2-7; no clear D gene. CDR1 and CDR2 from the germline V gene are SGHTA and FQGNSA. This CDR3 spans 15 amino acids. Trimming shortened V by 1 base and J by 2 bases, and 12 bases separated the two germline ends. CDR3 amino acids: CASSLGGKRAYEQYF. CDR3 DNA sequence: TGTGCCAGCAGCTTAGGGGGAAAGAGAGCCTACGAGCAGTACTTC.

The chain carries TRBV19 and TRBJ2-7; 8 bases match TRBD1. The CDR3 sequence is 16 residues long. The V gene's germline CDR1 is LNHDA and CDR2 SQIVND (reference sequence). The ends lost 1 base at V and 3 bases at J; junction bases unmatched: 8. CDR3 in DNA: TGTGCCAGTAGTATAGGTCGACAGGGGTTTGTCTACGAGCAGTACTTC. Its protein product is CASSIGRQGFVYEQYF.

CDR3 nucleotides: TGTGCCAGCAGCCCCGGGATCACGAACACTGAAGCTTTCTTT. This encodes CASSPGITNTEAFF. This chain links TRBV7-9 with TRBJ1-1; no reliable D call. The germline V and J ends were trimmed by 5 bases and 1 base, with 11 bases remaining between them. The CDR3 extends over 14 amino acids. CDR1 and CDR2 (germline): SEHNR, FQNEAQ (reference sequence).

The chain combines TRBV5-1 with TRBJ2-1; 13 nucleotides match TRBD2. This CDR3 spans 16 amino acids. V was pared by 7 bases and J by 9 bases, with 13 bases of the junction left unmatched. The germline gives CDR1 SGHRS, CDR2 YFSETQ. The CDR3 loop reads CASSGRGTSGDGEQFF. Here the CDR3 DNA reads TGCGCCAGCTCTGGGAGGGGGACTAGCGGGGATGGTGAGCAGTTCTTC.

V usage is TRBV5-1 and J usage is TRBJ2-5, with TRBD1 matching 7 bases. CDR1 is SGHRS and CDR2 is YFSETQ in the germline V gene. The CDR3 totals 17 residues. The trim removed 3 bases at V and 4 bases at J, leaving 15 bases unmatched. Here the CDR3 DNA reads TGCGCCAGCAGCTGGCTCGAACCAGACAGGGATGGAGAGACCCAGTACTTC. It encodes CASSWLEPDRDGETQYF.

The rearrangement links TRBV6-6 to TRBJ2-5; a weak D match, TRBD2 (5 bases). The J call could be wrong; TRBJ2-7 is a better fit for the DNA end. The CDR3 covers 13 residues. From germline, CDR1 is MNHNY and CDR2 SVGAGI (reference sequence). CDR3 sequence (DNA): TGTGCCAGTTGGGGTCAAGCGGCCTACGAGCAGTACTTC. Amino acid sequence: CASWGQAAYEQYF.

The V call is TRBV19, the J call TRBJ2-2; D unclear. The CDR3 is made up of 15 amino acids. Germline V gives CDR1 LNHDA, CDR2 SQIVND (reference sequence). V was pared by 5 bases and J by 0 bases, with 10 bases between. CDR3: CASSRPTANTGELFF. The CDR3 nucleotides are TGTGCCAGTAGTCGTCCGACGGCGAACACCGGGGAGCTGTTTTTT. Variable domain in full (rest from reference TRBV19 and TRBJ2-2): DGGITQSPKYLFRKEGQNVTLSCEQNLNHDAMYWYRQDPGQGLRLIYYSQIVNDFQKGDIAEGYSVSREKKESFPLTVTSAQKNPTAFYLCASSRPTANTGELFFGEGSRLTVL.

V is TRBV5-4 and J is TRBJ1-2; 7 nucleotides align to TRBD1. J was trimmed by 4 bases and V by 5 bases; bases with no gene match: 8. This CDR3 is 14 amino acids long. Germline lookup yields CDR1 SGHNT and CDR2 YYREEE (reference sequence). The CDR3 nucleotides read TGTGCCAGCAGTTCCGGGACAGAGTTCTATGGCTACACCTTC. This encodes CASSSGTEFYGYTF.

This clone was found once. In DNA, the CDR3 is TGTGCCAGCAGCGTAGCAGGGGAAAACTATGGCTACACCTTC. As protein: CASSVAGENYGYTF. This chain connects TRBV9 to TRBJ1-2; D is possibly TRBD1 (6 bases). Trimming cost V 0 bases and J 2 bases, with 8 bases left between them. The CDR3 runs to 14 residues. Germline CDR1 SGDLS, CDR2 YYNGEE.

The CDR3 spells CASSPPSNEQFF. In DNA, the CDR3 is TGTGCCAGCAGTCCGCCTTCCAATGAGCAGTTCTTC. The chain carries TRBV27 and TRBJ2-1; no reliable D call. The germline V gene has CDR1 MNHEY and CDR2 SMNVEV (reference sequence). The CDR3 contains 12 residues. Trimming took 5 bases from V and 6 from J, leaving 8 bases between them.

This clone showed up just once. V usage is TRBV7-9 and J usage is TRBJ2-7; tentatively, D is TRBD1 (6 bases). Trimming left V 5 bases short and J 2 bases short, with 16 bases between. Germline V CDR1 and CDR2: SEHNR, FQNEAQ (reference sequence). The CDR3 runs 15 residues. Here the CDR3 DNA reads TGTGCCAGCAGCCCGACAGGTTTAGGCCCCTACGAGCAGTACTTC. This gives the protein CASSPTGLGPYEQYF.

V and J are TRBV28 and TRBJ1-1; D is uncertain. Trimming stripped 5 bases from V and 6 bases from J, with 10 bases between. The CDR3 has 12 residues. The germline CDR1 and CDR2 sequences are MDHEN and SYDVKM. The CDR3 nucleotides are TGTGCCAGCAGTGAAAAAGACGCTGAAGCTTTCTTT. The encoded protein is CASSEKDAEAFF.

The genes are TRBV19 and TRBJ2-3; TRBD2 aligns across 9 bases. CDR1 LNHDA and CDR2 SQIVND come from the germline V gene (reference sequence). Trimming at V came to 2 bases and at J to 2 bases, leaving 8 bases not matched to a gene. CDR3 length: 17 residues. The CDR3 nucleotides read TGTGCCAGTAGTATATTGGGTAGCGGGAGTGCCACAGATACGCAGTATTTT. Protein product: CASSILGSGSATDTQYF. Based on the CDR3 plus reference TRBV19 and TRBJ2-3, the full variable domain is DGGITQSPKYLFRKEGQNVTLSCEQNLNHDAMYWYRQDPGQGLRLIYYSQIVNDFQKGDIAEGYSVSREKKESFPLTVTSAQKNPTAFYLCASSILGSGSATDTQYFGPGTRLTVL.

The V and J genes are TRBV6-1 and TRBJ1-1, with 11 positions matching TRBD1. After removal of 1 base from V and 11 bases from J, the junction contained 9 bases not matched to a gene. Per the germline V gene, CDR1 is MNHNS and CDR2 is SASEGT. The CDR3 extends over 15 amino acids. In nucleotides, the CDR3 is TGTGCCAGCAGTGAAGGGACAGGGGGCCCTAATCCGGCTTTCTTT. Translating it yields CASSEGTGGPNPAFF.

Note on this clone: This sample also contains other DNA sequences that code for the same CDR3. The chain carries TRBV18 and TRBJ2-5; 7 bases line up with TRBD1. The CDR3 consists of 13 residues. V trimming: 3 bases; J trimming: 2 bases; junction bases outside the gene matches: 0. Germline CDR1 reads KGHSH; CDR2 reads LQKENI. This CDR3 is CASSPRGQETQYF. In nucleotides, the CDR3 is TGTGCCAGCTCACCCAGGGGGCAAGAGACCCAGTACTTC.